The entry below gives a single T cell receptor beta chain sequence along with its context. Its antigen is currently not known. Base qualities are missing; no much larger clone stands one base away. Library preparation employed the immunoSEQ multiplex PCR assay. For the multiplex PCR, a mixture combining 60 forward primers for TCR Vbeta segments and 13 reverse primers for TCR Jbeta segments was used. A multiplex PCR assay on genomic DNA amplified the CDR3 region of rearranged TCR beta genes. The Illumina HiSeq System was used to sequence the amplified TCR beta libraries as 87-base-pair reads. The source study handled its data this way. A later analysis tallied 75 million to 95 million unique TCR beta chains across the approximately 670 repertoires, and some 12 million of those chains were shared by two or more donors. Raw reads were error-corrected and collapsed into unique sequences by a nearest-neighbor algorithm in which closely related sequences were merged to remove PCR and sequencing errors. V, D and J gene segments were assigned by aligning CDR3 sequences to IMGT reference sequences. For a sequence to be retained, a match of at least six nucleotides was required to both a V gene segment and a J gene segment. A rearrangement counted as productive if the CDR3 had no stop codons and remained in frame with V and J, and every other rearrangement counted as non-productive. Following IMGT convention, CDR3 was defined as the stretch from the second conserved V-encoded cysteine to the conserved J-encoded phenylalanine. The earlier analysis of approximately 500 of the donors excluded sequences that lacked an unambiguous match to a single V gene segment. In an earlier analysis of 587 of the donors, a V segment was called functional when productive rearrangements were above 56.7%, and segregating when the standard deviation between donors exceeded 5%. A statistical classification framework was developed to diagnose cytomegalovirus status using the catalog of TCR beta chain sequences. A later analysis assigned V and J genes by comparing TCR nucleotide sequences with IMGT/GENE-DB human TR gene sequences. Using the TCRdist pipeline, a later analysis assigned CDR3 sequences along with most-parsimonious VDJ recombination scenarios. In a later analysis, each TCR beta chain was defined by its CDR3 amino acid sequence together with its V-gene family, and reads lacking a unique V-gene family were excluded. A later analysis removed 550 to 700 highly shared, low-generation-probability nucleotide sequences to deal with suspected cross-contamination and a sequencing artifact. For each public chain, a later analysis derived a clonal expansion index from normalized ranks of inferred template counts within each repertoire. A later analysis computed generation probabilities with a VDJ recombination model fitted to out-of-frame rearrangements, and checked the results against IGoR. In a later analysis, hypergeometric tests were used to score TCR-TCR, TCR-HLA and TCR-CMV co-occurrence, with a repertoire-size bias correction applied to TCR pairs. A later analysis estimated false discovery rates by permuting HLA or CMV assignments 20 times. In a later analysis, co-occurring TCRs were grouped with DBSCAN, and TCRdist sequence similarity was added when clustering was performed within HLA-allele-positive subsets. Co-occurrence clustering excluded repertoires with fewer than 30,000 or more than 120,000 public chains, plus five with anomalous nucleotide sharing. TCRdb re-hosts the immuneACCESS table, in-frame sequences only. Its copies lack some clones; in the studies checked, an unresolved V gene accounts for under half of them, and the cause for the rest is not known. That table supplies the V and J calls and clone size; D and trimming were determined from the DNA. For this sample there are about 33,000 clones; over 40% appear just once. The ten largest make up less than 7% of the sample.

The cohort consisted of approximately 690 healthy bone marrow donors. Cohort members were all nominally healthy when sampled, although unrecorded immune exposures were likely present. The donor tested CMV seropositive and was one of the 289 seropositive cohort members. A peripheral blood sample was collected from each donor, and TCR beta sequencing was performed on peripheral blood mononuclear cells. Genomic DNA was extracted from the blood cell samples with the Qiagen DNeasy Blood Extraction Kit. These data originate in a study of cytomegalovirus exposure and HLA in healthy donors listed by TCRdb under 2017. A note on the overall study: An earlier analysis of approximately 590 of the donors reported approximately 290 Gb of sequence data and around 110 million unique TCR beta sequences from about 200 million T cells. Rather than drawing on any new phenotypic data, the later analysis identified candidate immune exposures from TCR beta sequences and the way those sequences occurred across donors. Every repertoire in the discovery cohort had been generated on one and the same sequencing platform. A later analysis re-examined previously published TCR beta repertoires from several hundred donors and added high-resolution HLA genotyping to investigate patterns of TCR occurrence. Roughly 5 DR-DQ haplotypes were treated as single units for association and clustering because of strong linkage in the cohort. Of the roughly 400 genotyped donors, roughly 76% were placed in the genetic ancestry cluster associated with self-reported Caucasian donors. Donor age, sex, ethnicity and CMV serostatus were compiled alongside the repertoire data. The study aimed to test whether cataloging public T cell receptors could reveal signatures of past pathogen exposure. In a later genetic analysis, genome-wide SNP genotypes for about three fifths of the 666 donors were used, and that subset was treated as a discovery cohort. An early release that covered some 630 HLA-typed donors contained around 300 gigabases of sequencing data and tens of millions of unique TCR sequences. An earlier analysis of approximately 640 of the donors applied high-throughput TCR beta sequencing to assess whether each TCR beta V gene segment acted as functional or pseudogenic. To predict cytomegalovirus infection status, the study brought together high-throughput TCR immunosequencing, statistical association of individual TCRs with disease status, and machine learning. Typing coverage varied by locus: roughly 620-630 donors for A, B, C, DRB1 and DQB1; 522 for DQA1; over 600 for DPA1; some 470 for DPB1. HLA typing included class I and class II loci at four-digit resolution. Among 300 to 500 genotyped donors of the cohort, an average of roughly 230,000 unique TCR beta nucleotide sequences was sequenced per donor, of which roughly 17% were non-productive. Along with the 666-subject first cohort, a separate validation cohort of 120 different subjects was used. The T cell repertoires of 666 subjects were profiled by immunosequencing and related to cytomegalovirus serostatus. Beyond this particular receptor, the publication reports: Because some donors lacked HLA typing at each locus, the association tests relied only on the typed subset. In the study, about 150 TCR beta chains were listed as associated with cytomegalovirus. According to a later analysis, most CMV-associated TCR beta chains appeared to be HLA-restricted, and the HLA associations seemed to be driven largely by CMV exposure. According to the authors, the approach could potentially be generalized to other disease states and immunological phenotypes. Most TCR sequences were seen in very few donors, while some public TCRs were found in many individuals. A cluster of highly shared sequence variants was judged likely to represent a technical artifact of the sequencing pipeline. Cytomegalovirus status was reported to be diagnosed by the classifier with high specificity and sensitivity in both the original and validation cohorts. At a false discovery rate of 0.05, a later analysis linked 15,000 to 20,000 TCR beta sequences to specific HLA alleles. Compared with equally common non-associated chains, HLA-associated TCR beta chains in a later analysis were more clonally expanded and had lower generation probabilities. For the cohort, immune exposure information was limited to CMV serostatus. In vitro tests confirmed that a few of the cytomegalovirus-associated TCR beta chains recognize cytomegalovirus antigens. A later analysis found that TCR association rates varied across HLA loci, with DRB1 alleles showing the most associated TCRs and HLA-C alleles the fewest. Sequencing depth was assumed to be roughly uniform across donors in the presence/absence analyses, though that assumption may not hold. When HLA alleles, especially DR and DQ, strongly co-occurred, TCR associations were difficult to assign to individual alleles. The cohort was sequenced for TCR beta chains only, and without alpha or paired-chain data the features that could be detected were limited. According to a later genetic analysis, donors in an Asian-associated ancestry cluster had fewer N-insertions in productive TCRs than the approximately 690-donor mean. In a later analysis, several top co-occurrence clusters were reported to appear linked to parvovirus B19, influenza, CMV and Epstein-Barr virus. An association between a missense DCLRE1C variant and V-gene and J-gene trimming of TCR beta chains was found in a later genetic analysis and replicated in an independent cohort. Because counts were too low, fewer than 20 rarely observed V segments, including chromosome 9 orphons, were excluded from the earlier analysis of 587 of the donors. A further reported finding was that TCR beta sequences accurately predicted the HLA-A and HLA-B alleles for most subjects in the first cohort. In an earlier analysis of approximately 600 of the donors, most TCR beta V segments were observed in productive rearrangements about 87% or about 30% of the time, broadly matching IMGT annotations. Correlated functional status among segregating V segments might reflect linkage disequilibrium, but an unknown experimental factor could not be ruled out.

Sequenced: PBMCs. The source is a woman in her 40s in good health and CMV-seropositive.

The DNA is as follows: TGTGCCAGCAGCAAAGCGTCGAACAGGGGGTGGGCGGAAGCTTTCTTT. It encodes CASSKASNRGWAEAFF. The rearrangement joined TRBV21-1 to TRBJ1-1; no check of the table's D call, TRBD1, against the DNA was made. TRBV21-1 is listed as a pseudogene. Including the terminal cysteine and phenylalanine, the CDR3 comprises 16 residues. Only CDR3 DNA is held: 48 bases, read in frame from base 1.